The clone carrying this TCR beta chain showed up many times. Its antigen is undetermined. This entry belongs to a study of T-cell reconstitution after alpha-beta-depleted transplantation in children. The study's findings and limits: Several hundred expanded graft clones reportedly gave rise to the alpha-beta T cells present about two months after transplant.

Trimming cost V 6 bases and J 0 bases, with 3 bases left between them. The germline V gene encodes CDR1 SQVTM and CDR2 ANQGSEA. CDR3 length: 12 amino acids. Researchers prepared the TCRbeta library using unique molecular identifiers, the study reports. MiXCR, applied by TCRdb to the PCR reads, yields one record per CDR3 protein. The sample includes hundreds of thousands of distinct CDR3 sequences, around a tenth of them seen just once. J is TRBJ2-6 and V is TRBV29-1, with unresolved D. The source was peripheral blood, collected 180 days after TCRalphabeta/CD19-depleted stem cell transplant. This TCR derives from a male patient between 2 and 9 years old who had a stem cell transplant for chronic granulomatous disease, so the T cells may come from the graft donor. CDR3 DNA: TGCAGCGTCTACTCTGGGGCCAACGTCCTGACTTTC. Translating gives CSVYSGANVLTF.